The T cell receptor beta chain under discussion was sequenced for a study of cytomegalovirus exposure and HLA in healthy donors. General observations from the study: TCR beta V- and J-gene trimming, according to a later analysis, was linked to a missense DCLRE1C variant.

Germline loops: CDR1 MNHEY, CDR2 SMNVEV (reference sequence). The CDR3 totals 13 residues, both ends included. The PCR had 60 Vbeta and 13 Jbeta primers. Some clones are missing from TCRdb's copy, which holds only in-frame ones; the method was immunoSEQ multiplex PCR. The table records 120,000 or so clones, roughly 80% of them present only once. On this clone itself: The antigen is not known. Because the CDR3's place on the DNA is in doubt, the DNA is left out and the CDR3 is given as listed by TCRdb.

The sequenced sample consisted of PBMCs. The TCR comes from a man aged 18 to 30 in good health and CMV-seropositive. J is TRBJ1-2 and V is TRBV27. The CDR3 spells CASILDGRYGYTF.